What follows is one T cell receptor beta chain and its context. Its specific antigen is unknown. No clone much larger than this one lies a single base away; base qualities are absent. The data were taken from a study of Graves' ophthalmopathy and Graves' hyperthyroidism (dated by TCRdb to the late 2010s). The study in broad terms: Peripheral blood was collected before any treatment was given, at the time of initial diagnosis. The study used signatures of the TCR beta repertoire to tell Graves' ophthalmopathy apart from Graves' hyperthyroidism and to predict which patients would progress to ophthalmopathy. In total, around 140 blood samples were TCR-sequenced: fewer than 50 ophthalmopathy, some 75 hyperthyroidism and approximately 17 hyperthyroidism-to-ophthalmopathy patients. To explore V-J signatures that separate ophthalmopathy from hyperthyroidism, a discovery set of about 98 patients was enrolled, consisting of 40 to 45 with ophthalmopathy and approximately 60 with stable hyperthyroidism. An independent validation cohort was composed of some 19 hyperthyroidism patients and around 16 patients who later progressed from hyperthyroidism to ophthalmopathy. In six hyperthyroidism patients, T-cell repertoires of thyroid tissue and blood were compared. Following sample collection, hyperthyroidism patients were given methimazole at a starting dose of 30 mg daily, and ophthalmopathy patients were given high-dose intravenous methylprednisolone. The approximately 98 discovery patients were randomly divided into training and test sets at a 7:3 ratio. Summary of the overall study and its limitations: No statistical method was used to set the sample size in advance, and the investigators knew which group each participant was assigned to. In cross-validation, the 13-signature model distinguished ophthalmopathy from stable hyperthyroidism with roughly 90% sensitivity and 81% to 83% specificity, and in the test set the corresponding values were approximately 79% and 70%. In validation, the model predicted ophthalmopathy progression with 70.59% sensitivity and less than 80% specificity; more than ten predicted patients were CT-confirmed with GO in a median of approximately six months. Most of the expanded thyroid clonotypes with a frequency above 0.001 were also detected in blood, and it was suggested that the thyroid immune response may be reflected by blood repertoires.

Counted from cysteine to phenylalanine, this CDR3 has 13 amino acids. The CDR3 DNA has 39 bases and is translated from base 1. The germline V gene sets CDR1 to SGHTA and CDR2 to FQGTGA. V and J are truncated by 4 bases and 6 bases respectively, leaving an intervening sequence of 12 bases. Patients with ophthalmopathy had moderately to severely active disease, with a Clinical Activity Score of 3 or more, a NOSPECS grade of 4 or more, and a disease duration of less than 3 months. Patients with other autoimmune diseases, uncontrolled infections, pregnancy or lactation were excluded from the study. Diagnosis relied on clinical symptoms, serum thyroxine, TRAb, thyroid ultrasound and orbital computed tomography. Ficoll-Paque density gradient centrifugation was used to isolate PBMCs from about 9.4 ml of fresh peripheral blood. Total RNA was extracted using Trizol reagent, and RNA quality was checked on an Agilent 2100 Bioanalyzer.

For repertoire sequencing, TCR beta CDR3 regions were amplified from RNA transcripts. HTBI primers and the Qiagen OneStep RT-PCR kit were used in a first-round RT-PCR, which was followed by a second-round multiplex PCR, size selection and purification. Libraries were sequenced paired-end with 100 bp reads on an Illumina HiSeq2000. Processing in the source paper ran as follows. SOAPnuke was used for read processing, and reads with adapters, uncalled bases, a mean Phred below 15, or no exact constant-primer or identifier match were discarded. COPE v1.2.5 was used to merge the high-quality paired reads. Each unique nucleotide sequence was treated as a clonotype, and MiTCR v1.1 was used to align the clonotypes to the IMGT TRB V, D and J references. Only V-J combinations with frequency above 0.0001 were analysed, covering approximately 99% of repertoires. A TCR clonal expansion and chaos score per V-J combination was defined as the ratio of F50 clonal expansion to chaos observed in the TCRdist matrix. Welch's t-statistics and random forest were used to narrow the features down to roughly twelve V-J combinations, which were then fed into a naive Bayes classifier. The Morisita-Horn index was used to measure how similar the thyroid and blood repertoires were. The public reads were run again by TCRdb, first through fastp at Q25 and then through MiXCR, and only productive beta chains were kept. Records with the same CDR3 protein are collapsed into one entry carrying the most frequent genes and DNA. The V and J calls and clone size come from TCRdb's table, not from the authors' own analysis. This sample is represented by about 410,000 distinct CDR3 sequences; approximately 20% of them were singletons. Of the sample, about 1.6% falls within the top ten clones.

The rearranged chain carries TRBV7-3 and TRBJ1-1, and TRBD1 may be the D gene, going by 5 matching bases. The sample taken for sequencing was peripheral blood. The TCR originated in a woman in her late teens or twenties with Graves' ophthalmopathy. Donor details come from another sample of the same person, matched by shared clones. The DNA reads TGTGCCAGCAGCTCCTCTGTGGGGGCTGAAGCTTTCTTT. This gives the protein CASSSSVGAEAFF.